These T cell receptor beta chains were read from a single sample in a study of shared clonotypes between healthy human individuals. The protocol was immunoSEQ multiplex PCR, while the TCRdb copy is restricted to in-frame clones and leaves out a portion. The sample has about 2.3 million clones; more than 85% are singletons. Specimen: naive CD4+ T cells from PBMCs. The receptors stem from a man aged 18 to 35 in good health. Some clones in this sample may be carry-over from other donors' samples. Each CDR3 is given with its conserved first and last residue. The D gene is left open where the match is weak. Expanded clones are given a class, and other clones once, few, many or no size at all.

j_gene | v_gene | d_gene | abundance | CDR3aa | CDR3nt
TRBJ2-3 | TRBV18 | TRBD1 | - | CASSSTGSSDTQYF | TGTGCCAGCTCATCGACAGGGTCTTCAGATACGCAGTATTTT
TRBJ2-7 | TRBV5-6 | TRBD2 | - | CASSLYGLAGFEQYF | TGTGCCAGCAGCTTGTATGGACTAGCGGGATTCGAGCAGTACTTC
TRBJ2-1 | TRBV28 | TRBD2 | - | CASSLTSGSVEQFF | TGTGCCAGCAGCCTGACTAGCGGGAGTGTTGAGCAGTTCTTC
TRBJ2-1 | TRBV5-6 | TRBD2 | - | CASSRGPSGHNEQFF | TGTGCCAGCAGCCGAGGGCCTAGCGGCCACAATGAGCAGTTCTTC
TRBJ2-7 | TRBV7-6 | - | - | CASSLYELYEQYF | TGTGCCAGCAGCTTATACGAACTTTACGAGCAGTACTTC
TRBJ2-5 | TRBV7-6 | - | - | CASNHLGEQETQYF | TGTGCCAGCAACCACCTTGGAGAGCAAGAGACCCAGTACTTC
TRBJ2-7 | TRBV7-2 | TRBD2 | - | CASSLSQGLAAWPYEQYF | TGTGCCAGCAGCTTGAGCCAGGGACTAGCGGCCTGGCCCTACGAGCAGTACTTC
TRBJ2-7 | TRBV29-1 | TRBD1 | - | CSVDPWGQGYEQYF | TGCAGCGTCGATCCCTGGGGACAGGGCTACGAGCAGTACTTC
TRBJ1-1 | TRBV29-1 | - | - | CSVEGARPNTEAFF | TGCAGCGTTGAAGGGGCTAGGCCGAACACTGAAGCTTTCTTT
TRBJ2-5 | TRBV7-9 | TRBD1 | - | CASSLGQTGTETQYF | TGTGCCAGCAGCTTAGGCCAGACAGGGACGGAGACCCAGTACTTC
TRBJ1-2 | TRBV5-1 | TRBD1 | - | CASSLGDRGDGYTF | TGCGCCAGCAGCTTGGGGGACAGGGGCGACGGCTACACCTTC
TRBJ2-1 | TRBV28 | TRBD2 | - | CASSPLAGGNNEQFF | TGTGCCAGCAGTCCACTAGCGGGAGGCAACAATGAGCAGTTCTTC
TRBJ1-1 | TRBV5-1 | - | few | CASSFGANTEAFF | TGCGCCAGCAGCTTCGGGGCGAACACTGAAGCTTTCTTT
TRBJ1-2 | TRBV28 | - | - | CASSGGYIPGGYTF | TGTGCCAGCAGTGGGGGTTATATACCCGGAGGCTACACCTTC
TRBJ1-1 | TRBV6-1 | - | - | CASSEALGRRYEAFF | TGTGCCAGCAGTGAAGCTCTCGGTCGGAGGTATGAAGCTTTCTTT
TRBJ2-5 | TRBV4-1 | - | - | CASSPGARETQYF | TGCGCCAGCAGCCCAGGGGCCAGAGAGACCCAGTACTTC
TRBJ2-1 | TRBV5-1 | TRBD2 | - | CASRLAGSNEQFF | TGCGCCAGCCGACTAGCGGGTAGCAATGAGCAGTTCTTC
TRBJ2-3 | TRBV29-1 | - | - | CSVDPSIDTQYF | TGCAGCGTTGATCCCAGTATAGATACGCAGTATTTT
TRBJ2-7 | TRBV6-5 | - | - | CASSIRGAAYEQYF | TGTGCCAGCAGTATCAGGGGGGCTGCCTACGAGCAGTACTTC
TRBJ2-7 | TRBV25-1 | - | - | CASSELGVLSYEQYF | TGTGCCAGCAGTGAATTGGGTGTGCTATCCTACGAGCAGTACTTC
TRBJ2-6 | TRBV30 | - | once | CAWRYLSGANVLTF | TGTGCCTGGAGATATTTATCTGGGGCCAACGTCCTGACTTTC
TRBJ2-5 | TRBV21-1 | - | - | CASSPGLEEDQETQYF | TGTGCCAGCAGTCCCGGACTAGAAGAGGACCAAGAGACCCAGTACTTC
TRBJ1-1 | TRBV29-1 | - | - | CSVEPRGLLWKNTEAFF | TGCAGCGTTGAACCCAGGGGACTCCTCTGGAAGAACACTGAAGCTTTCTTT
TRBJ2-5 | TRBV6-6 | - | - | CATRQQETQYF | TGTGCCACGAGGCAGCAAGAGACCCAGTACTTC
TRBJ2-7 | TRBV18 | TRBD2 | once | CASLGGLARSYEQYF | TGTGCCAGCCTGGGCGGACTAGCGCGCTCCTACGAGCAGTACTTC
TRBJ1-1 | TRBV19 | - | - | CASSIVNGNTEAFF | TGTGCCAGTAGTATAGTTAACGGGAACACTGAAGCTTTCTTT
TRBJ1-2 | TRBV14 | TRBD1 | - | CASSLGQEVGYTF | TGTGCCAGCAGCCTGGGACAGGAGGTTGGCTACACCTTC
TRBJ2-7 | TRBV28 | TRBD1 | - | CASSRDREQYF | TGTGCCAGCAGCCGGGACAGGGAGCAGTACTTC
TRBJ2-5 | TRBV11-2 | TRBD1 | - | CASSYGQGKETQYF | TGTGCCAGCAGTTATGGACAGGGGAAAGAGACCCAGTACTTC
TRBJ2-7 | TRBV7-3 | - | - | CASSAQGSGEQYF | TGTGCCAGCAGCGCCCAGGGTTCGGGCGAGCAGTACTTC
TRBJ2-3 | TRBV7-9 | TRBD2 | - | CASGRVAGSTDTQYF | TGTGCCAGCGGAAGGGTAGCGGGGAGCACAGATACGCAGTATTTT
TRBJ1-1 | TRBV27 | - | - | CASSLIGVGSFAFF | TGTGCCAGCAGTTTGATTGGGGTGGGCAGCTTCGCTTTCTTT
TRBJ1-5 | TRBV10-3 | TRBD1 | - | CAIRTGTEPQHF | TGTGCCATCAGGACAGGGACGGAGCCCCAGCATTTT
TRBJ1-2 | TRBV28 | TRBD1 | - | CASNITPGTGDGYTF | TGTGCCAGCAATATAACTCCCGGGACAGGGGATGGCTACACCTTC
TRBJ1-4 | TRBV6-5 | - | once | CASSYQSWGEKLFF | TGTGCCAGCAGTTACCAGAGTTGGGGCGAAAAACTGTTTTTT
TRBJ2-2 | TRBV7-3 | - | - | CASSPRTANTGELFF | TGTGCCAGCAGCCCCCGGACAGCGAACACCGGGGAGCTGTTTTTT
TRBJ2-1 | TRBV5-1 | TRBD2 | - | CASSRTSGRASEQFF | TGCGCCAGCAGCAGGACTAGCGGGAGGGCAAGTGAGCAGTTCTTC
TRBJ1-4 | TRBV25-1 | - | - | CASSVTGKLFF | TGTGCCAGCAGTGTGACTGGAAAACTGTTTTTT
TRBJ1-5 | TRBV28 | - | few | CASTSNQPQHF | TGTGCCAGCACCAGCAATCAGCCCCAGCATTTT
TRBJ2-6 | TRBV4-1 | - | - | CASSQVAGSASGANVLTF | TGCGCCAGCAGCCAAGTGGCGGGGTCCGCCTCTGGGGCCAACGTCCTGACTTTC
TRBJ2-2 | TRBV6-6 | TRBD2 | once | CASSRLAGQTGGELFF | TGTGCCAGCAGCAGACTAGCGGGTCAGACTGGCGGGGAGCTGTTTTTT